These 3 T cell receptor beta chains were all obtained from the same sample, sequenced in a study of cytomegalovirus exposure and HLA in healthy donors. 60 Vbeta and 13 Jbeta primers were used in PCR. The assay was immunoSEQ multiplex PCR, and TCRdb's table has in-frame clones only and misses some. In total, the table holds some 140,000 clones. Sequenced input: PBMCs. These receptors were taken from an older woman in good health and CMV-seronegative.

The rearrangement joins TRBV6-1 to TRBJ1-4; the D gene is possibly TRBD1 (6 bases). In germline, CDR1 is MNHNS, CDR2 SASEGT. V shed 6 bases and J shed 7 bases, with 12 bases lying between them. The CDR3 consists of 13 residues. CDR3 DNA: TGTGCCAGCAGGGCGGGGGCCGTTGAAAAACTGTTTTTT. This translates into CASRAGAVEKLFF.

The chain combines TRBV6-1 with TRBJ2-7, with 8 nucleotides matching TRBD1. CDR1 and CDR2 from the germline V gene are MNHNS and SASEGT. J gave up 3 bases and V 3 bases, and 7 bases lay outside the gene matches. This CDR3 region has 15 residues. Here the CDR3 DNA reads TGTGCCAGCAGTGATGGGCGCGACAGGGGCTACGAGCAGTACTTC. It codes for CASSDGRDRGYEQYF.

The genes are TRBV7-8 and TRBJ2-1; 7 nucleotides align to TRBD2. The CDR3 runs to 12 residues. Germline lookup yields CDR1 SGHVS and CDR2 FQNEAQ. The junction had 8 bases not matched to a gene; V was cut back by 3 bases and J by 15 bases. CDR3 in amino acids: CASSFRAGSLFF. DNA of the CDR3: TGTGCCAGCAGCTTTCGAGCGGGATCATTGTTCTTC.